Shown below are 30 T cell receptor beta chains from a single sample sequenced in a study of T cell responses to AZD1222 COVID-19 vaccine. Sequencing was performed with immunoSEQ multiplex PCR; in TCRdb, only in-frame clones are kept and a portion is missing. The sample has 150,000 to 200,000 clones, 94% seen once. Source: peripheral blood, taken 28 days after the second AZD1222 dose. The receptors come from an adult who received the AZD1222 COVID-19 vaccine.

The chain has TRBV19 and TRBJ1-4; the D is unclear. The CDR3 loop spans 13 amino acids. Germline CDR1 reads LNHDA; CDR2 reads SQIVND (reference sequence). V was pared by 7 bases and J by 8 bases, with 14 bases between. The CDR3 DNA reads TGTGCCAGTATTTCGGGCAGCGGGGAAAAACTGTTTTTT. This translates into CASISGSGEKLFF.

The chain is built from TRBV19 and TRBJ2-1; D remains ambiguous. Trimming shortened V by 5 bases and J by 6 bases, and 17 bases separated the two germline ends. This CDR3 is 15 amino acids long. The V gene's germline CDR1 is LNHDA and CDR2 SQIVND (reference sequence). CDR3 residues: CASSRSYPGSNEQFF. For the CDR3, the DNA is TGTGCCAGTAGTCGGTCATATCCAGGTAGCAATGAGCAGTTCTTC.

The chain's CDR3 is CASSRGGTQNSPLHF. CDR3 bases: TGCGCCAGCAGCCGAGGGGGGACTCAAAATTCACCCCTCCACTTT. The V call is TRBV4-3, the J call TRBJ1-6; possible D gene TRBD1, 6 bases. CDR3 length: 15 amino acids. The V gene lost 4 bases and the J gene lost 7 bases, with 14 bases spanning the gap. Germline assignment: CDR1 LGHNA and CDR2 YSLEER.

This sequence joins TRBV4-1 and TRBJ2-2; TRBD1 matches at 7 bases. Trimming took 1 base from V and 5 from J; bases not matched to a gene: 22. Germline V gene lookup returns CDR1 MGHRA and CDR2 YSYEKL. The CDR3 runs 21 residues. CDR3 residues: CASSQGGYTSDRVTGTGELFF. CDR3 sequence (DNA): TGCGCCAGCAGCCAAGGGGGTTATACCTCAGACAGGGTTACTGGGACCGGGGAGCTGTTTTTT.

The chain uses TRBV19 and TRBJ1-1, with D unclear. Germline loops: CDR1 LNHDA, CDR2 SQIVND (reference sequence). This CDR3 region has 14 residues. V was shortened by 3 bases and J by 1 base, with 9 bases between the two germline ends. This CDR3 is CASSMEGRNTEAFF. CDR3 DNA sequence: TGTGCCAGTAGTATGGAAGGCAGGAACACTGAAGCTTTCTTT.

This chain connects TRBV5-4 to TRBJ2-2; D possibly corresponds to TRBD1 (6 bases). Trimming shortened V by 4 bases and J by 5 bases, and 18 bases separated the two germline ends. CDR1 is SGHNT, CDR2 YYREEE, per germline (reference sequence). The CDR3 spans 16 residues. As DNA, the CDR3 is TGTGCCAGCAGCCCCACGACAGGTGGTTGGACCGGGGAGCTGTTTTTT. This gives the protein CASSPTTGGWTGELFF. The complete variable domain, with remaining parts taken from reference TRBV5-4 and TRBJ2-2, reads ETGVTQSPTHLIKTRGQQVTLRCSSQSGHNTVSWYQQALGQGPQFIFQYYREEENGRGNFPPRFSGLQFPNYSSELNVNALELDDSALYLCASSPTTGGWTGELFFGEGSRLTVL.

The CDR3 reads CASSLQAGTGYTF. CDR3 in DNA: TGTGCCAGCAGCCTACAGGCAGGGACAGGCTACACCTTC. The rearrangement uses TRBV3-1 (or the pseudogene TRBV3-2) and TRBJ1-2, with D tentatively TRBD1 (6 bases). CDR1 LGHDT and CDR2 YNNKEL come from the germline V gene (reference sequence). Trimming removed 4 bases from V and 8 bases from J, with 14 bases in between. The CDR3 is 13 residues long.

The rearrangement joins TRBV19 to TRBJ1-2; D remains unclear. Trimming removed 6 bases at V and 6 bases at J, with 8 bases between. From germline, CDR1 is LNHDA and CDR2 SQIVND (reference sequence). The CDR3 is 11 residues long. The CDR3 bases are TGTGCCAGTAGGTTTAGTAATGGCTACACCTTC. Translated, it gives CASRFSNGYTF.

The chain carries TRBV6-2 or TRBV6-3 and TRBJ2-5; 9 nucleotides agree with TRBD2. With V trimmed by 0 bases and J by 2 bases, 7 bases remained unmatched. The germline CDR1 and CDR2 sequences are MNHEY and SVGEGT. This CDR3 comprises 17 residues. The DNA for the CDR3 is TGTGCCAGCAGTTACTCGAGTAGCGGGAGCGGGCAAGAGACCCAGTACTTC. It is translated as CASSYSSSGSGQETQYF.

This chain links TRBV15 with TRBJ2-5; a possible D gene is TRBD2 (6 bases). V shed 0 bases and J shed 2 bases, with 10 bases lying between them. This CDR3 has 15 residues. Germline CDR1 reads LNHNV; CDR2 reads YYDKDF (reference sequence). The CDR3 DNA is TGTGCCACCAGCAGAGATTTAGCGGAACAAGAGACCCAGTACTTC. This codes for CATSRDLAEQETQYF.

The chain couples TRBV5-1 to TRBJ2-2, with 12 bases aligning to TRBD2. Germline assignment: CDR1 SGHRS and CDR2 YFSETQ. The length of the CDR3 is 19 residues. Unmatched junction bases numbered 15, after V lost 4 bases and J lost 5 bases. The CDR3 DNA follows: TGCGCCAGCAGCCTCCTTGGGCTAGCGGGAGGGCCAGGGACCGGGGAGCTGTTTTTT. This translates into CASSLLGLAGGPGTGELFF.

This chain links TRBV29-1 with TRBJ2-3; maybe TRBD2 (7 bases). CDR1 is SQVTM and CDR2 is ANQGSEA in the germline V gene. Trimming shortened V by 5 bases and J by 0 bases, and 18 bases separated the two germline ends. This CDR3 region has 16 residues. The CDR3 DNA sequence: TGCAGCGTTTACAGGGTGGGGGGGCCTAGCACAGATACGCAGTATTTT. It encodes CSVYRVGGPSTDTQYF.

This clone was recorded only once. The chain is built from TRBV7-2 and TRBJ1-6, with D unclear. The CDR3 runs to 16 residues. The V end was cut by 7 bases, the J end by 4 bases, with 17 bases between. Germline V lookup: CDR1 SGHTA, CDR2 FQGNSA. The CDR3 DNA reads TGTGCCAGCATCCCCGACGGATCGTTATATAATTCACCCCTCCACTTT. It encodes CASIPDGSLYNSPLHF.

The chain links TRBV27 to TRBJ1-3, with 10 bases identical to TRBD1. The CDR3 is 17 residues long. After removal of 4 bases from V and 3 bases from J, the junction contained 9 bases not matched to a gene. The germline CDR1 and CDR2 sequences are MNHEY and SMNVEV (reference sequence). The CDR3 sequence: CASSSSLTGGYGNTIYF. CDR3 nucleotides: TGTGCCAGCAGTTCATCTTTGACAGGGGGCTATGGAAACACCATATATTTT.

This chain joins TRBV6-5 and TRBJ1-5, with D tentatively TRBD1 (5 bases). Trimming took 6 bases from V and 5 from J, leaving 11 bases between them. This CDR3 is 13 amino acids long. The germline V gene has CDR1 MNHEY and CDR2 SVGAGI. CDR3 sequence reads: CASRETEYQPQHF. The CDR3 bases are TGTGCCAGCAGGGAGACAGAATATCAGCCCCAGCATTTT.

The count of this clone is one. Germline is not matched at one junction end, which may reflect a read error. V gene TRBV28 combines with J gene TRBJ2-3, with 10 bases matching TRBD2. Germline V gene sequence: CDR1 MDHEN, CDR2 SYDVKM. The CDR3 has 17 residues. The CDR3 nucleotides are TGTGCCGGCAGTTTATGGGCCGGGACTAGCGTCACAGATACGCAGTATTTT. Protein: CAGSLWAGTSVTDTQYF.

The rearrangement joins TRBV3-1 (or the pseudogene TRBV3-2) to TRBJ1-5; no definite D call. Germline V lookup: CDR1 LGHDT, CDR2 YNNKEL (reference sequence). This CDR3 has 16 amino acids. Between the trimmed V and J ends, which lost 5 bases and 7 bases, there was a span of 21 bases. The CDR3 is CASSSGPPDTGQPQHF. In DNA form, the CDR3 reads TGTGCCAGCAGCTCGGGCCCTCCTGATACGGGGCAGCCCCAGCATTTT.

V is TRBV6-6 and J is TRBJ1-1, with D hard to call. CDR3 size: 13 residues. Deletions cut 10 bases from V and 2 bases from J, with 14 bases between. Germline V gene lookup returns CDR1 MNHNY and CDR2 SVGAGI (reference sequence). The CDR3 sequence: CATGVGSNTEAFF. CDR3 DNA sequence: TGTGCCACCGGAGTAGGTTCTAACACTGAAGCTTTCTTT.

The V call is TRBV27, the J call TRBJ1-2; D perhaps matches TRBD1 (5 bases). The CDR3 runs 13 residues. Germline-derived CDR1 and CDR2 are MNHEY and SMNVEV (reference sequence). V was shortened by 2 bases and J by 2 bases, with 6 bases between the two germline ends. This CDR3 is CASSLNRNYGYTF. CDR3 nucleotides: TGTGCCAGCAGTTTAAACAGGAACTATGGCTACACCTTC.

V and J are TRBV6-5 and TRBJ1-3; 7 positions agree with TRBD1. The CDR3 is 14 amino acids. Germline CDR1 and CDR2: MNHEY and SVGAGI. V lost 6 bases, J lost 2 bases, and 4 bases stayed unmatched. CDR3 nucleotide sequence: TGTGCCAGCAGAGACAGGGCCACTGGAAACACCATATATTTT. This translates into CASRDRATGNTIYF.

The gene calls are TRBV12-3 or TRBV12-4 and TRBJ1-5, with D perhaps TRBD1 (6 bases). With 5 bases removed from V and 3 bases from J, the gap between germline ends came to 8 bases. The CDR3 is made up of 13 amino acids. The CDR3 is CASSNRVNQPQHF. CDR3 nucleotide sequence: TGTGCCAGCAGTAACAGGGTCAATCAGCCCCAGCATTTT.

The chain couples TRBV11-2 to TRBJ2-6; maybe TRBD1 (6 bases). Germline CDR1 SGHAT, CDR2 FQNNGV. This CDR3 region has 18 residues. The V end lost 5 bases, the J end lost 0 bases, and 17 bases lay between the germline ends. This CDR3 reads CASSLYRSDSSGANVLTF. In DNA, the CDR3 is TGTGCCAGCAGCCTATACAGGTCGGACAGCTCTGGGGCCAACGTCCTGACTTTC.

V and J are TRBV29-1 and TRBJ2-1; tentative D call: TRBD2 (6 bases). The CDR3 sequence is 11 residues long. Trimming removed 6 bases at V and 4 bases at J, with 7 bases between. CDR1 is SQVTM and CDR2 is ANQGSEA in the germline V gene. The CDR3 spells CSVGGYNEQFF. CDR3 coding DNA: TGCAGCGTGGGGGGATACAATGAGCAGTTCTTC.

The CDR3, as DNA: TGTGCCAGAGTCTTCCGGGGACAGGGGGTGGATACTACGGCTTTCTTT. Protein sequence: CARVFRGQGVDTTAFF. The chain has TRBV7-5 and TRBJ1-1; the table's D gene call, TRBD1, was not cross checked with the DNA. TRBV7-5 is flagged as a pseudogene. The CDR3 covers 16 residues.

This clone was found once. The chain is built from TRBV19 and TRBJ1-1, with 7 bases that match TRBD1. The V gene's germline CDR1 is LNHDA and CDR2 SQIVND (reference sequence). The junction had 8 bases not matched to a gene; V was cut back by 4 bases and J by 3 bases. This CDR3 has 15 amino acids. DNA of the CDR3: TGTGCCAGTAGTAGCAGGGGGAGAGGGGACACTGAAGCTTTCTTT. Its protein is CASSSRGRGDTEAFF.

This clone has a handful of counts. The chain's CDR3 is CASSTDLSGAVDEQFF. Here the CDR3 DNA reads TGTGCCAGCAGCACGGACCTGAGCGGTGCCGTCGATGAGCAGTTCTTC. This chain connects TRBV21-1 to TRBJ2-1; the table's D call of TRBD2 was not tested on the DNA. TRBV21-1 corresponds to a pseudogene. The CDR3 is 16 amino acids.

This chain uses TRBV3-1 (or the pseudogene TRBV3-2) with TRBJ2-5; either TRBD1 or TRBD2 may fit D (5 bases each). This CDR3 has 16 residues. In germline, CDR1 is LGHDT, CDR2 YNNKEL (reference sequence). Trimming removed 2 bases at V and 5 bases at J, with 18 bases between. The CDR3, as DNA: TGTGCCAGCAGCCAAAAGGGGCTAGCCGTCCGGGAGACCCAGTACTTC. Translated, it gives CASSQKGLAVRETQYF.

This chain uses TRBV6-2 or TRBV6-3 with TRBJ2-5, with D possibly being TRBD2 (6 bases). The V end lost 6 bases, the J end lost 3 bases, and 17 bases lay between the germline ends. Germline V gives CDR1 MNHEY, CDR2 SVGEGT. The CDR3 sequence is 15 residues long. CDR3 amino acids: CASSTSRDSKETQYF. The CDR3 region has the DNA TGTGCCAGCAGCACCAGTCGGGACTCCAAAGAGACCCAGTACTTC.

This clone was observed once. The rearrangement joins TRBV19 to TRBJ2-1; tentatively, D is TRBD1 (8 bases). Germline lookup yields CDR1 LNHDA and CDR2 SQIVND (reference sequence). The germline V and J ends were trimmed by 6 bases and 7 bases, with 19 bases remaining between them. The length of the CDR3 is 15 residues. CDR3 in amino acids: CASRTGDYWTNEQFF. The CDR3 nucleotides read TGTGCCAGTAGGACAGGGGACTATTGGACTAATGAGCAGTTCTTC.

V is TRBV29-1 and J is TRBJ2-3; D tentatively reads TRBD1 or TRBD2 (5 bases each). V lost 5 bases, J lost 0 bases, and 9 bases lay in between. Per germline, CDR1 SQVTM and CDR2 ANQGSEA. This CDR3 contains 13 residues. For the CDR3, the DNA is TGCAGCGTTCACAGGACTAGCACAGATACGCAGTATTTT. Translating gives CSVHRTSTDTQYF.